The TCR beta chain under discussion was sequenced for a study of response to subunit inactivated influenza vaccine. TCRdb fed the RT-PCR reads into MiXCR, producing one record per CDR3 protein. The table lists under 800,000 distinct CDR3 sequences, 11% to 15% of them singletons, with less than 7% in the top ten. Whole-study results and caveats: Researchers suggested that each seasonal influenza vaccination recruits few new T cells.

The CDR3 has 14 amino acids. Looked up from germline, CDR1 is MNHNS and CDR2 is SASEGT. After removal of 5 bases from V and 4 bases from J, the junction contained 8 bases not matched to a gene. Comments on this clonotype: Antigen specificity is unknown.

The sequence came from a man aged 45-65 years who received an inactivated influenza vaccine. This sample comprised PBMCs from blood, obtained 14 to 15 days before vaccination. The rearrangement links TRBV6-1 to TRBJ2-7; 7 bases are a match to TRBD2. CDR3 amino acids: CASSPGTNYYEQYF. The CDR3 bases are TGTGCCAGCAGTCCCGGGACTAACTATTACGAGCAGTACTTC.